A selection of T cell receptor beta chains follows, all from one sample in a study of PD-L1 blockade in urothelial cancer. This table comes from immunoSEQ multiplex PCR, and its TCRdb copy is limited to in-frame clones, with some not included. The sample contains about 82,000 clones, roughly 90% of which appear only once. Sequencing was performed on PBMCs, taken around atezolizumab (anti-PD-L1) treatment. These receptors came from a man aged 55 to 70 with urothelial cancer. CDR3s include the opening cysteine and the closing phenylalanine or tryptophan.

j_call	v_call	cdr3_aa
TRBJ2-7	TRBV6-5	CASRKTSGSSYEQYF
TRBJ1-2	TRBV6-1	CASSAGYYGYTF
TRBJ1-6	TRBV6-4	CASSDSFLGQVSSYNSPLHF
TRBJ1-4	TRBV7-4	CASSLGQGAGNEKLFF
TRBJ2-1	TRBV18	CASSTGTSGTRSYNEQFF
TRBJ1-6	TRBV4-2	CASSQVRQENSPLHF
TRBJ2-1	TRBV5-4	CASSLNYRRSSYNEQFF
TRBJ2-7	TRBV29-1	CSVVPPTGDEQYF
TRBJ2-2	TRBV4-3	CASSRQGNTGELFF
TRBJ2-7	TRBV18	CASPVPDTYEQYF
TRBJ2-5	TRBV29-1	CSVGWTGEETQYF
TRBJ2-5	TRBV19	CASSIATGSQETQYF